Presented here are 31 T cell receptor beta chains from one specimen sequenced in a study of cytomegalovirus exposure and HLA in healthy donors. PCR was performed using 60 Vbeta and 13 Jbeta primers. Repertoires were generated with immunoSEQ multiplex PCR, while TCRdb's copy carries only in-frame clones and drops some. The sample has around 260,000 clones; 80% are singletons. The sequenced sample consisted of PBMCs. The receptor set was obtained from a girl aged 2-10 years in good health and CMV-seronegative.

The chain has TRBV5-1 and TRBJ2-5; the match to TRBD2 covers 10 bases. Germline V gives CDR1 SGHRS, CDR2 YFSETQ. The CDR3 extends over 19 amino acids. V gave up 4 bases and J gave up 0 bases; unmatched junction bases: 15. This CDR3 is CASSRNSGTSAKYQETQYF. The CDR3, as DNA: TGCGCCAGCAGCCGGAATTCCGGGACTAGCGCTAAGTACCAAGAGACCCAGTACTTC.

The chain combines TRBV9 with TRBJ2-2, with 7 bases aligning to TRBD1. The CDR3 totals 17 residues. Germline V gene data show CDR1 as SGDLS and CDR2 as YYNGEE. V shed 4 bases and J 1 base; nucleotides not matched to a gene: 10. The chain's CDR3 is CASSPQRTGLNTGELFF. DNA for the CDR3: TGTGCCAGCAGCCCTCAACGGACAGGATTGAACACCGGGGAGCTGTTTTTT. Full variable domain (missing parts from reference TRBV9 and TRBJ2-2): DSGVTQTPKHLITATGQRVTLRCSPRSGDLSVYWYQQSLDQGLQFLIQYYNGEERAKGNILERFSAQQFPDLHSELNLSSLELGDSALYFCASSPQRTGLNTGELFFGEGSRLTVL.

The chain combines TRBV10-1 with TRBJ2-3, with D maybe TRBD2 (5 bases). Trimming left V 5 bases short and J 8 bases short, with 14 bases between. The CDR3 has 13 residues. The germline CDR1 and CDR2 sequences are WNHNN and SYGVQD (reference sequence). The CDR3 nucleotides read TGCGCCAGCAGTCGACTTGTTCGGGGTACGCAGTATTTT. Translating it yields CASSRLVRGTQYF.

The V and J genes are TRBV7-9 and TRBJ2-1, with TRBD2 identical over 7 bases. V lost 4 bases and J lost 9; bases outside the gene matches: 12. CDR1 is SEHNR and CDR2 is FQNEAQ in the germline V gene (reference sequence). This CDR3 contains 15 residues. The CDR3 loop reads CASSSPAGVWCEQFF. CDR3 nucleotide sequence: TGTGCCAGCAGCTCCCCCGCGGGAGTGTGGTGTGAGCAGTTCTTC.

The chain carries TRBV7-6 and TRBJ2-3, with 7 bases aligning to TRBD2. The ends lost 4 bases at V and 8 bases at J; junction bases unmatched: 6. The CDR3 contains 13 residues. Germline V gene data show CDR1 as SGHVS and CDR2 as FNYEAQ. CDR3 residues: CASSSRLAATQYF. The CDR3 DNA reads as TGTGCCAGCAGCTCCAGACTAGCAGCTACGCAGTATTTT.

The chain employs TRBV5-1 and TRBJ2-1, with 9 bases fitting TRBD1. V dropped 5 bases and J dropped 6; count of bases not matched to a gene: 3. Germline V gene sequence: CDR1 SGHRS, CDR2 YFSETQ. The CDR3 loop spans 13 amino acids. CDR3: CASRRGQGNEQFF. The CDR3 DNA follows: TGCGCCAGCAGACGGGGACAGGGCAATGAGCAGTTCTTC.

This clone was seen more than once but under ten times. The V call is TRBV5-6, the J call TRBJ2-7, with a possible D match to TRBD1 (5 bases). This CDR3 region has 11 residues. V shed 4 bases and J shed 6 bases, with 8 bases lying between them. Looked up from germline, CDR1 is SGHDT and CDR2 is YYEEEE. The CDR3 here is CASSIRVEQYF. The DNA for the CDR3 is TGTGCCAGCAGCATCAGGGTCGAGCAGTACTTC.

The chain uses TRBV28 and TRBJ2-7; D perhaps matches TRBD2 (6 bases). This CDR3 spans 12 amino acids. Germline V gives CDR1 MDHEN, CDR2 SYDVKM. CDR3 sequence: CAGGGNSYEQYF. The CDR3 DNA reads TGTGCGGGCGGAGGGAACTCCTACGAGCAGTACTTC.

The chain joins TRBV6-6 to TRBJ2-2; D is perhaps TRBD2 (5 bases). V was clipped by 2 bases and J by 6 bases, with 7 bases between them. The CDR3 runs to 13 residues. CDR1 is MNHNY, CDR2 SVGAGI, per germline (reference sequence). The CDR3 loop reads CASSYGRAGELFF. CDR3 nucleotide sequence: TGTGCCAGCAGTTACGGGCGGGCCGGGGAGCTGTTTTTT.

CDR3 sequence: CSVGGFGTGELFF. CDR3 DNA sequence: TGCAGCGTTGGCGGGTTCGGCACCGGGGAGCTGTTTTTT. The chain links TRBV29-1 to TRBJ2-2; D possibly corresponds to TRBD2 (5 bases). Germline V gives CDR1 SQVTM, CDR2 ANQGSEA. V dropped 4 bases and J dropped 4 bases, with 10 bases sitting between them. This CDR3 comprises 13 residues.

V usage is TRBV28 and J usage is TRBJ1-2; TRBD1 aligns across 9 bases. V dropped 6 bases and J dropped 3; count of bases not matched to a gene: 17. The CDR3 is 18 amino acids. CDR1 is MDHEN and CDR2 is SYDVKM in the germline V gene. CDR3 loop: CASSVGTGLSLGYYGYTF. The CDR3, as DNA: TGTGCCAGCAGCGTGGGGACAGGGCTGTCTCTGGGCTACTATGGCTACACCTTC.

The V and J genes are TRBV5-6 and TRBJ1-1, with 9 bases that match TRBD1. This CDR3 is 16 amino acids long. J was trimmed by 6 bases and V by 0 bases; bases with no gene match: 9. Germline V lookup: CDR1 SGHDT, CDR2 YYEEEE. This CDR3 reads CASSLEGQGGFAEAFF. The CDR3 DNA sequence: TGTGCCAGCAGCTTGGAGGGACAGGGCGGTTTCGCTGAAGCTTTCTTT.

This clone has only a few counts. The J gene is TRBJ2-2, the V gene TRBV30; D is possibly TRBD1 (6 bases). Per the germline V gene, CDR1 is GTSNPN and CDR2 is SVGIG (reference sequence). V lost 3 bases and J lost 6, with 17 bases in between. The CDR3 runs 15 residues. This chain's CDR3 is CAWRLTDSAPGELFF. In DNA form, the CDR3 reads TGTGCCTGGAGGCTGACGGACAGTGCCCCCGGGGAGCTGTTTTTT.

The J gene is TRBJ1-3, the V gene TRBV5-1; TRBD1 is a possible D gene (6 bases). CDR3 length equals 14 residues. V was shortened by 4 bases and J by 0 bases, with 8 bases between the two germline ends. Germline values: CDR1 SGHRS, CDR2 YFSETQ. CDR3 DNA: TGCGCCAGCAGCGAGGGGGTCTCTGGAAACACCATATATTTT. It translates to CASSEGVSGNTIYF.

The chain employs TRBV7-2 and TRBJ2-1, with D possibly TRBD1 on 6 matching bases. This CDR3 has 15 residues. Germline CDR1 is SGHTA and CDR2 is FQGNSA. Trimming took 3 bases from V and 2 from J, leaving 11 bases between them. CDR3 residues: CASSFRDTPYNEQFF. In DNA, the CDR3 is TGTGCCAGCAGCTTTAGGGACACCCCCTACAATGAGCAGTTCTTC.

The chain employs TRBV6-1 and TRBJ1-1; no firm D call. This CDR3 is 15 amino acids long. From germline, CDR1 is MNHNS and CDR2 SASEGT. V was trimmed by 0 bases and J by 3 bases, leaving 11 bases between them. CDR3 bases: TGTGCCAGCAGTGAAGCGCAGGCGTGGGACACTGAAGCTTTCTTT. Translated, it gives CASSEAQAWDTEAFF.

This chain links TRBV10-1 with TRBJ1-4; unclear D gene. The CDR3 contains 14 residues. CDR1 WNHNN and CDR2 SYGVQD come from the germline V gene (reference sequence). V was trimmed by 4 bases and J by 4 bases, leaving 10 bases between them. The CDR3 region is CASSAGRYNEKLFF. CDR3 nucleotide sequence: TGCGCCAGCAGTGCAGGCCGCTATAATGAAAAACTGTTTTTT.

The genes are TRBV15 and TRBJ1-2; no clear D gene. Germline CDR1 LNHNV, CDR2 YYDKDF (reference sequence). The CDR3 loop spans 14 amino acids. V was shortened by 0 bases and J by 5 bases, with 10 bases between the two germline ends. For the CDR3, the DNA is TGTGCCACCAGCAGAGATAAAGGAGCGTATGGCTACACCTTC. Translating gives CATSRDKGAYGYTF. Full variable domain (missing parts from reference TRBV15 and TRBJ1-2): DAMVIQNPRYQVTQFGKPVTLSCSQTLNHNVMYWYQQKSSQAPKLLFHYYDKDFNNEADTPDNFQSRRPNTSFCFLDIRSPGLGDTAMYLCATSRDKGAYGYTFGSGTRLTVV.

V and J are TRBV7-9 and TRBJ2-5; 11 nucleotides line up with TRBD2. V was clipped by 2 bases and J by 4 bases; unmatched bases: 9. Germline V gene sequence: CDR1 SEHNR, CDR2 FQNEAQ (reference sequence). The CDR3 sequence is 17 residues long. The CDR3 is CASSLTLTSGGIETQYF. Written as DNA, the CDR3 is TGTGCCAGCAGCTTAACCCTCACTAGCGGGGGAATAGAGACCCAGTACTTC.

The chain is built from TRBV25-1 and TRBJ1-2, with D possibly matching TRBD1 (5 bases). Germline V CDR1 and CDR2: MGHDK, SYGVNS. This CDR3 contains 15 residues. V lost 0 bases and J 2 bases, leaving 10 bases between the germline ends. The DNA of the CDR3 is TGTGCCAGCAGTGAATACTCGACAGAGAACTATGGCTACACCTTC. Its translation is CASSEYSTENYGYTF.

The rearrangement links TRBV5-4 to TRBJ2-5, with TRBD2 matching 10 bases. Germline V gives CDR1 SGHNT, CDR2 YYREEE (reference sequence). This CDR3 is 14 amino acids long. The V gene end was trimmed by 4 bases and the J gene end by 4 bases; junction bases not matched to a gene: 4. The chain's CDR3 is CASSVASGGETQYF. DNA for the CDR3: TGTGCCAGCAGCGTAGCTAGCGGGGGAGAGACCCAGTACTTC.

The chain is built from TRBV7-7 and TRBJ2-7; 11 bases are shared with TRBD2. Germline lookup yields CDR1 SSHAT and CDR2 FNYEAQ (reference sequence). The CDR3 totals 14 residues. Trimming removed 5 bases from V and 7 bases from J; junction bases left unmatched: 7. CDR3 protein: CASSVTSGTREQYF. The CDR3 bases are TGTGCCAGCAGCGTGACTAGCGGGACTCGGGAGCAGTACTTC.

V usage is TRBV6-6 and J usage is TRBJ2-3, with no clear D. Trimming stripped 6 bases from V and 2 bases from J, with 3 bases between. The length of the CDR3 is 11 residues. Per the germline V gene, CDR1 is MNHNY and CDR2 is SVGAGI (reference sequence). CDR3 bases: TGTGCCAGCAGGTACACAGATACGCAGTATTTT. Its translation: CASRYTDTQYF.

The V gene is TRBV28, the J gene TRBJ1-2, with 10 nucleotides matching TRBD1. This CDR3 has 17 amino acids. V trimming: 4 bases; J trimming: 3 bases; junction bases outside the gene matches: 11. Looked up from germline, CDR1 is MDHEN and CDR2 is SYDVKM. The CDR3 DNA reads TGTGCCAGCAGTTCACCCTGGGACAGGGGAAAGCACTATGGCTACACCTTC. The encoded protein is CASSSPWDRGKHYGYTF.

This clone was seen only once. The CDR3 is CASSEQPTGFYEQYF. CDR3 coding DNA: TGTGCCAGCAGTGAACAACCTACAGGCTTCTACGAGCAGTACTTC. The rearrangement links TRBV2 to TRBJ2-7, with D perhaps matching TRBD1 (5 bases). From germline, CDR1 is SNHLY and CDR2 FYNNEI. The CDR3 spans 15 residues. Trimming pared 2 bases from V and 3 bases from J, leaving 14 bases between.

This clone was detected only once. DNA of the CDR3: TGTGCCAGCAGCCCAATATCGGGGTCAGATACGCAGTATTTT. This encodes CASSPISGSDTQYF. The genes are TRBV7-2 and TRBJ2-3, with a weak D call TRBD2 (5 bases). The CDR3 extends over 14 amino acids. CDR1 SGHTA and CDR2 FQGNSA come from the germline V gene. V shed 5 bases and J shed 4 bases, with 13 bases lying between them. The full variable domain, rest sourced from reference TRBV7-2 and TRBJ2-3, is GAGVSQSPSNKVTEKGKDVELRCDPISGHTALYWYRQSLGQGLEFLIYFQGNSAPDKSGLPSDRFSAERTGGSVSTLTIQRTQQEDSAVYLCASSPISGSDTQYFGPGTRLTVL.

This rearrangement joins TRBV27 to TRBJ2-1; weak D call: TRBD2 (5 bases). The CDR3 runs to 16 residues. Trimming cost V 4 bases and J 1 base, with 14 bases left between them. The V gene's germline CDR1 is MNHEY and CDR2 SMNVEV (reference sequence). CDR3 DNA sequence: TGTGCCAGCAGTTCGACTGACGGACTTTCCTACAATGAGCAGTTCTTC. Residues: CASSSTDGLSYNEQFF.

The V gene is TRBV29-1, the J gene TRBJ2-3; D is possibly TRBD2 (5 bases). From germline, CDR1 is SQVTM and CDR2 ANQGSEA. V shed 7 bases and J shed 4 bases, with 12 bases lying between them. This CDR3 has 12 residues. CDR3 region: CSGDVGADTQYF. CDR3 DNA: TGCAGCGGTGACGTCGGGGCAGATACGCAGTATTTT.

This chain connects TRBV28 to TRBJ2-1; tentative D call: TRBD1 (6 bases). The CDR3 sequence is 15 residues long. Trimming took off 3 bases at V and 0 bases at J, with 9 bases between the two ends. Looked up from germline, CDR1 is MDHEN and CDR2 is SYDVKM. The CDR3 DNA sequence: TGTGCCAGCAGTTTGATGACAGGCTCCTACAATGAGCAGTTCTTC. Protein product: CASSLMTGSYNEQFF. The entire variable domain, with the rest obtained from reference TRBV28 and TRBJ2-1, is as follows: DVKVTQSSRYLVKRTGEKVFLECVQDMDHENMFWYRQDPGLGLRLIYFSYDVKMKEKGDIPEGYSVSREKKERFSLILESASTNQTSMYLCASSLMTGSYNEQFFGPGTRLTVL.

The rearrangement uses TRBV5-1 and TRBJ2-1; 10 bases line up with TRBD2. Germline values: CDR1 SGHRS, CDR2 YFSETQ. After removal of 3 bases from V and 2 bases from J, the junction contained 5 bases not matched to a gene. CDR3 size: 16 residues. CDR3 DNA sequence: TGCGCCAGCAGCTCAGTAAGCGGGAGGGCCTACAATGAGCAGTTCTTC. This encodes CASSSVSGRAYNEQFF.

The V and J genes are TRBV7-8 and TRBJ2-1, with TRBD2 matching over 7 bases. The V segment lost 5 bases and the J segment 8 bases; nucleotides outside the gene matches: 18. CDR3 length: 17 amino acids. Looked up from germline, CDR1 is SGHVS and CDR2 is FQNEAQ. CDR3 bases: TGTGCCAGCAGCCTACTTGTTTGGGGGGGACCAGTTGATGAGCAGTTCTTC. Translating gives CASSLLVWGGPVDEQFF. Filled out from reference TRBV7-8 and TRBJ2-1, the complete variable domain reads GAGVSQSPRYKVAKRGQDVALRCDPISGHVSLFWYQQALGQGPEFLTYFQNEAQLDKSGLPSDRFFAERPEGSVSTLKIQRTQQEDSAVYLCASSLLVWGGPVDEQFFGPGTRLTVL.